These T cell receptor beta chains were read from a single sample in a study of blood T cell repertoires in COVID-19. TCRdb's copy holds only in-frame clones and misses some; the assay was immunoSEQ multiplex PCR. This sample carries over 25,000 clones, around 92% of them seen once, and the ten largest clones take 2% to 2.5%. Sequencing used peripheral blood. These receptors originate from a middle-aged man with active COVID-19. Both conserved end residues are part of each CDR3. The D gene is left open where the match is weak. Rows may omit the clone size; those that give it use once, few, many or a size class.

J,size,D,V,CDR3,DNA
TRBJ1-1,-,-,TRBV7-9,CASSFKTVNTEAFF,TGTGCCAGCAGCTTCAAAACAGTGAACACTGAAGCTTTCTTT
TRBJ2-2,once,TRBD1,TRBV5-1,CASSFRQGGAGELFF,TGCGCCAGCAGCTTCCGACAGGGGGGTGCCGGGGAGCTGTTTTTT
TRBJ2-1,once,-,TRBV10-1,CASSEVEGVLNEQFF,TGCGCCAGCAGTGAGGTTGAGGGTGTCCTCAATGAGCAGTTCTTC
TRBJ1-6,-,TRBD1,TRBV10-3,CATATQGWNSPLHF,TGTGCCACCGCTACACAGGGGTGGAATTCACCCCTCCACTTT
TRBJ1-3,-,TRBD1,TRBV4-1,CASSMTGVGNTIYF,TGCGCCAGCAGCATGACAGGGGTTGGAAACACCATATATTTT
TRBJ2-2,once,-,TRBV7-9,CASRLKAGLTTGELFF,TGTGCCAGCAGACTAAAGGCGGGTCTAACAACCGGGGAGCTGTTTTTT
TRBJ1-2,-,TRBD1,TRBV13,CASSLGTGDWGYTF,TGTGCCAGCAGCCTCGGGACAGGCGATTGGGGCTACACCTTC
TRBJ2-1,-,TRBD1,TRBV18,CASSPTGLYNEQFF,TGTGCCAGCTCACCGACAGGGCTCTACAATGAGCAGTTCTTC
TRBJ2-1,-,-,TRBV5-1,CASSTRISRSYNEQFF,TGCGCCAGCAGCACCCGGATTTCCCGGAGTTACAATGAGCAGTTCTTC
TRBJ1-6,-,-,TRBV25-1,CASKGSSYNSPLHF,TGTGCCAGCAAAGGGAGCTCCTATAATTCACCCCTCCACTTT
TRBJ1-4,-,-,TRBV7-9,CASSFSGGEKLFF,TGTGCCAGCAGCTTTTCCGGCGGGGAAAAACTGTTTTTT
TRBJ2-1,-,-,TRBV2,CASAEVSGGWGFF,TGTGCCAGCGCGGAGGTTTCGGGGGGCTGGGGATTCTTC
TRBJ2-5,-,-,TRBV6-5,CASRPSQETQYF,TGTGCCAGCAGGCCGAGCCAAGAGACCCAGTACTTC
TRBJ2-3,-,TRBD2,TRBV20-1,CSASPSGVTDTQYF,TGCAGTGCTAGTCCTAGCGGGGTTACAGATACGCAGTATTTT
TRBJ1-4,-,-,TRBV6-1,CASSELREGEKLFF,TGTGCCAGCAGTGAGCTGAGGGAGGGCGAAAAACTGTTTTTT
TRBJ2-3,-,TRBD2,TRBV6-4,CASSESGGASDTQYF,TGTGCCAGCAGTGAGAGCGGGGGGGCCTCAGATACGCAGTATTTT
TRBJ2-2,-,-,TRBV19,CASSITQVNTGELFF,TGTGCCAGTAGTATAACGCAGGTCAACACCGGGGAGCTGTTTTTT
TRBJ2-5,-,TRBD1,TRBV2,CASSYPTGVTETQYF,TGTGCCAGCAGTTATCCGACAGGGGTAACAGAGACCCAGTACTTC
TRBJ2-2,-,TRBD2,TRBV7-3,CASSVAGGPFGELFF,TGTGCCAGCAGCGTAGCGGGGGGGCCTTTCGGGGAGCTGTTTTTT
TRBJ2-7,-,-,TRBV10-1,CASSESIANEQYF,TGCGCCAGCAGTGAGTCGATCGCGAACGAGCAGTACTTC
TRBJ2-3,-,-,TRBV7-9,CASSLLSTDTQYF,TGTGCCAGCAGCCTCCTGAGCACAGATACGCAGTATTTT
TRBJ2-1,-,TRBD2,TRBV15,CATSRDSGGPSYNEQFF,TGTGCCACCAGCAGAGATAGCGGGGGGCCCTCCTACAATGAGCAGTTCTTC
TRBJ1-4,-,TRBD1,TRBV5-1,CASRTTGSSTNEKLFF,TGCGCCAGCAGGACGACAGGGTCCTCAACTAATGAAAAACTGTTTTTT
TRBJ2-1,-,TRBD2,TRBV2,CAAGDYNEQFF,TGTGCCGCGGGAGATTACAATGAGCAGTTCTTC
TRBJ2-4,-,TRBD2,TRBV11-2,CASSLGGLARNIQYF,TGTGCCAGCAGCTTAGGTGGACTAGCCCGAAACATTCAGTACTTC
TRBJ1-2,-,-,TRBV30,CAWSGTGRAYGYTF,TGTGCCTGGAGTGGTACAGGGAGGGCGTATGGCTACACCTTC
TRBJ2-3,-,-,TRBV30,CAWSRQLSSTDTQYF,TGTGCCTGGAGTCGACAGCTGTCAAGCACAGATACGCAGTATTTT
TRBJ2-3,-,TRBD2,TRBV27,CASSGLAKGDTQYF,TGTGCCAGCAGCGGACTAGCCAAGGGAGATACGCAGTATTTT
TRBJ2-6,-,TRBD2,TRBV3-1/TRBV3-2,CASSQGSGGITGNVLTF,TGTGCCAGCAGCCAAGGTTCCGGGGGGATCACTGGCAACGTCCTGACTTTC
TRBJ1-1,few,TRBD1,TRBV6-5,CASAVGGQAVFF,TGTGCCAGCGCCGTGGGGGGACAGGCAGTTTTCTTT
TRBJ2-7,-,TRBD1,TRBV30,CAWAGTGGYEQYF,TGTGCCTGGGCCGGGACAGGGGGTTACGAGCAGTACTTC
TRBJ2-3,-,TRBD2,TRBV5-1,CASSLGPSGETDTQYF,TGCGCCAGCAGCTTGGGGCCTAGCGGGGAGACAGATACGCAGTATTTT
TRBJ2-1,-,TRBD1,TRBV27,CASALAGTGFNEQFF,TGTGCCAGCGCCCTTGCAGGGACAGGGTTCAATGAGCAGTTCTTC
TRBJ2-3,once,TRBD2,TRBV6-4,CASSDSASGRPDTQYF,TGTGCCAGCAGTGACTCGGCTAGCGGGAGGCCAGATACGCAGTATTTT
TRBJ2-1,-,-,TRBV30,CAWSVEANYNEQFF,TGTGCCTGGAGTGTAGAGGCTAACTACAATGAGCAGTTCTTC
TRBJ2-3,-,TRBD1,TRBV24-1,CATGDSLADTQYF,TGTGCCACCGGGGACAGTCTTGCGGATACGCAGTATTTT
TRBJ1-1,-,-,TRBV11-2,CASTNPYDSEAFF,TGTGCCAGCACCAACCCATACGACAGTGAAGCTTTCTTT
TRBJ2-5,-,-,TRBV18,CASSPGVRGEETQYF,TGTGCCAGCTCACCAGGGGTCAGGGGAGAAGAGACCCAGTACTTC
TRBJ2-3,-,-,TRBV2,CASGQRSRTDTQYF,TGTGCCAGCGGACAGAGATCTCGCACAGATACGCAGTATTTT
TRBJ2-5,-,TRBD2,TRBV5-1,CASSSSGTSGTQYF,TGCGCCAGCAGCTCTAGCGGGACTAGCGGGACCCAGTACTTC
TRBJ2-2,-,TRBD1,TRBV29-1,CSVPHWGQGRYTGELFF,TGCAGCGTTCCCCACTGGGGACAGGGAAGATACACCGGGGAGCTGTTTTTT
TRBJ2-3,-,-,TRBV1,CTSSQICERKEADTQYF,TGCACCAGCAGCCAAATCTGTGAGCGCAAGGAGGCAGATACGCAGTATTTT